The 22 T cell receptor beta chains below were found in one sample sequenced in a study of radiation and T cells in renal cell carcinoma. The protocol was immunoSEQ multiplex PCR, while the TCRdb copy is restricted to in-frame clones and leaves out a portion. The sample holds 150,000 or so clones; around 90% are singletons and the top ten take about 4.3%. Time point denoted: baseline pretreatment blood. Documented treatment: 15 Gy SBRT to primary tumor, nephrectomy 4 weeks later. Sequenced material: blood, taken from a patient whose treatment included radiotherapy and nephrectomy. The receptors derive from a woman between 70 and 85 years old with renal cell carcinoma.

This chain links TRBV14 with TRBJ1-5, with no clear D. The CDR3 covers 11 residues. CDR1 and CDR2 from the germline V gene are SGHDN and FVKESK. Trimming stripped 1 base from V and 9 bases from J, with 4 bases between. CDR3 region: CASSQGGPQHF. DNA of the CDR3: TGTGCCAGCAGCCAAGGGGGGCCCCAGCATTTT.

A single count supports this clone. The rearrangement joins TRBV4-2 to TRBJ1-4; unclear D gene. V gave up 2 bases and J gave up 3 bases, with 10 bases separating them. The CDR3 has 15 amino acids. Looked up from germline, CDR1 is LGHNA and CDR2 is YNFKEQ. The CDR3 DNA reads TGTGCCAGCAGCCAATCTGGGCAGGCTAATGAAAAACTGTTTTTT. Protein sequence: CASSQSGQANEKLFF.

The chain recombines TRBV9 with TRBJ2-5; D is perhaps TRBD2 (5 bases). The germline gives CDR1 SGDLS, CDR2 YYNGEE. CDR3 length: 13 residues. Between the trimmed V and J ends, which lost 3 bases and 5 bases, there was a span of 11 bases. In DNA form, the CDR3 reads TGTGCCAGCAGCGGCGGGCTTGGGGAGACCCAGTACTTC. Its translation: CASSGGLGETQYF.

This clone has only one observation. This chain uses TRBV6-1 with TRBJ1-2, with TRBD1 matching 10 bases. Looked up from germline, CDR1 is MNHNS and CDR2 is SASEGT. V shed 6 bases, J shed 3 bases, and the junction held 4 bases outside the gene matches. The CDR3 is 14 residues long. Written as DNA, the CDR3 is TGTGCCAGCAGGACAGGGGGCGCGGACTATGGCTACACCTTC. Its protein product is CASRTGGADYGYTF.

In the case of this clone: Other nucleotide sequences from this sample produce the same CDR3. V and J are TRBV11-3 and TRBJ1-1; D not certain. CDR3 length: 13 residues. V was shortened by 2 bases and J by 1 base, with 5 bases between the two germline ends. The germline gives CDR1 SGHNT, CDR2 YENEEA. CDR3 sequence (DNA): TGTGCCAGCAGCTTACGGCCGAACACTGAAGCTTTCTTT. It yields the protein CASSLRPNTEAFF.

This rearrangement joins TRBV18 to TRBJ1-5, with 7 bases identical to TRBD1. CDR3 length equals 16 residues. V gave up 3 bases and J gave up 2 bases; unmatched junction bases: 7. Germline CDR1 is KGHSH and CDR2 is LQKENI. This CDR3 reads CASSPSGGIRNQPQHF. CDR3 nucleotide sequence: TGTGCCAGCTCACCGTCAGGGGGTATACGCAATCAGCCCCAGCATTTT.

The CDR3 protein is CASSLGTRGNQPQHF. CDR3 DNA sequence: TGTGCCAGCAGCCTGGGGACACGCGGAAATCAGCCCCAGCATTTT. V and J are TRBV5-5 and TRBJ1-5; maybe TRBD1 (6 bases). Trimming left V 4 bases short and J 4 bases short, with 15 bases between. Germline V lookup: CDR1 SGHKS, CDR2 YYEKEE (reference sequence). The CDR3 covers 15 residues.

The chain links TRBV5-1 to TRBJ1-6; 8 nucleotides agree with TRBD1. Unmatched junction bases numbered 6, after V lost 0 bases and J lost 7 bases. The CDR3 sequence is 16 residues long. The germline gives CDR1 SGHRS, CDR2 YFSETQ. Here the CDR3 reads CASSLARGLGNSPLHF. The CDR3 region has the DNA TGCGCCAGCAGCTTGGCCAGGGGGCTGGGGAATTCACCCCTCCACTTT.

The chain couples TRBV4-1 to TRBJ1-1; 7 bases are a match to TRBD1. CDR3 length: 15 amino acids. From germline, CDR1 is MGHRA and CDR2 YSYEKL. V shed 4 bases and J 2 bases; nucleotides not matched to a gene: 7. The CDR3 is CASSLGTVLNTEAFF. The CDR3 DNA is TGCGCCAGCAGCCTCGGGACAGTGCTAAACACTGAAGCTTTCTTT.

For the CDR3, the DNA is TGTGCCAGCAGTATTGGACAGGGTAGCGACGAGCAGTACTTC. Its protein product is CASSIGQGSDEQYF. The chain is built from TRBV2 and TRBJ2-7, with 8 bases aligning to TRBD1. The V gene's germline CDR1 is SNHLY and CDR2 FYNNEI. CDR3 length: 14 amino acids. Losses at the gene ends were 5 bases for V and 5 bases for J; bases not matched to a gene: 8.

The gene calls are TRBV28 and TRBJ1-3, with 7 bases identical to TRBD1. Germline V lookup: CDR1 MDHEN, CDR2 SYDVKM. CDR3 length equals 13 residues. V gave up 5 bases and J gave up 4 bases; unmatched junction bases: 2. In DNA form, the CDR3 reads TGTGCCAGCAGTAAGGGGGCGGGAAACACCATATATTTT. Its translation is CASSKGAGNTIYF.

CDR3 DNA sequence: TGTGCCAGCAGCTTGCTCGCTAGCGGTGACTACGAGCAGTACTTC. As protein: CASSLLASGDYEQYF. This sequence joins TRBV5-4 and TRBJ2-7, with TRBD2 identical over 7 bases. J gave up 3 bases and V 1 base, and 7 bases lay outside the gene matches. CDR1 and CDR2 (germline): SGHNT, YYREEE (reference sequence). The length of the CDR3 is 15 residues.

The chain joins TRBV5-1 to TRBJ2-3; D gene uncertain. The V gene's germline CDR1 is SGHRS and CDR2 YFSETQ. V was cut by 8 bases and J by 0 bases, with 13 bases left in between. The CDR3 runs 14 residues. In DNA form, the CDR3 reads TGCGCCAGTAGTAAGTTAGTTAGCACAGATACGCAGTATTTT. Translated, it gives CASSKLVSTDTQYF.

This chain joins TRBV28 and TRBJ1-1; no firm D call. Germline CDR1 is MDHEN and CDR2 is SYDVKM. V lost 1 base and J lost 1, with 7 bases in between. There are 14 residues in the CDR3. The CDR3, as DNA: TGTGCCAGCAGTTTATTCTCAGCGAACACTGAAGCTTTCTTT. It specifies CASSLFSANTEAFF.

The chain uses TRBV7-2 and TRBJ2-5, with 9 positions matching TRBD1. Judging by the DNA end, TRBJ2-7 fits better; the J call may be wrong. This CDR3 has 15 residues. CDR1 and CDR2 (germline): SGHTA, FQGNSA. The CDR3 reads CASSPGTGYPYEQYF. Here the CDR3 DNA reads TGTGCCAGCAGCCCCGGGACAGGGTACCCCTACGAGCAGTACTTC.

The chain joins TRBV7-2 to TRBJ2-3; D not resolved. The CDR3 contains 13 residues. Germline V gene lookup returns CDR1 SGHTA and CDR2 FQGNSA. Trimming removed 4 bases at V and 4 bases at J, with 9 bases between. The CDR3 sequence: CASSSPPPDTQYF. The DNA for the CDR3 is TGTGCCAGCAGCTCCCCACCTCCAGATACGCAGTATTTT.

This chain connects TRBV30 to TRBJ2-7; TRBD1 matches 7 bases. The CDR3 consists of 14 residues. V lost 0 bases to trimming and J lost 5 bases; unmatched junction nucleotides: 7. Germline V gene data show CDR1 as GTSNPN and CDR2 as SVGIG (reference sequence). The CDR3 reads CAWSVQGWTDEQYF. As DNA, the CDR3 is TGTGCCTGGAGTGTACAGGGGTGGACTGACGAGCAGTACTTC. Supplemented by reference TRBV30 and TRBJ2-7, the full variable domain reads SQTIHQWPATLVQPVGSPLSLECTVEGTSNPNLYWYRQAAGRGLQLLFYSVGIGQISSEVPQNLSASRPQDRQFILSSKKLLLSDSGFYLCAWSVQGWTDEQYFGPGTRLTVT.

The CDR3 loop reads CASSVSSGAYNEQFF. CDR3 in DNA: TGTGCCAGCAGTGTGTCTAGCGGGGCTTACAATGAGCAGTTCTTC. V is TRBV2 and J is TRBJ2-1; TRBD2 aligns across 9 bases. This CDR3 region has 15 residues. Germline CDR1 SNHLY, CDR2 FYNNEI. V lost 4 bases to trimming and J lost 4 bases; unmatched junction nucleotides: 5.

This rearrangement joins TRBV6-6 to TRBJ2-1; D unresolved. The CDR3 runs 12 residues. Between the trimmed V and J ends, which lost 5 bases and 6 bases, there was a span of 8 bases. The germline gives CDR1 MNHNY, CDR2 SVGAGI (reference sequence). For the CDR3, the DNA is TGTGCCAGCAGTATTCCAGGCAATGAGCAGTTCTTC. Translating it yields CASSIPGNEQFF.

The CDR3 DNA reads as TGTGCCAGCAGCTCTTGGGGGGGGCGGGAGACCCAGTACTTC. It specifies CASSSWGGRETQYF. The chain carries TRBV7-2 and TRBJ2-5, with a tentative D call TRBD2 (7 bases). Germline CDR1 is SGHTA and CDR2 is FQGNSA. CDR3 size: 14 residues. The germline V and J ends were trimmed by 4 bases and 5 bases, with 14 bases remaining between them.

The chain combines TRBV4-3 with TRBJ2-3; D is possibly TRBD2 (7 bases). The CDR3 loop spans 15 amino acids. Germline V gene data show CDR1 as LGHNA and CDR2 as YSLEER. The V end lost 6 bases, the J end lost 4 bases, and 17 bases lay between the germline ends. In nucleotides, the CDR3 is TGCGCCAGCAGTTACACGGGGGGCAATGCAGATACGCAGTATTTT. Its translation: CASSYTGGNADTQYF.

The J gene is TRBJ1-3, the V gene TRBV6-1; TRBD1 aligns across 8 bases. This CDR3 is 17 amino acids long. Trimming cost V 2 bases and J 0 bases; bases outside gene matches: 6. Germline-derived CDR1 and CDR2 are MNHNS and SASEGT. CDR3 DNA: TGTGCCAGCAGTGAATACAGGGGGTCGAGCTCTGGAAACACCATATATTTT. It yields the protein CASSEYRGSSSGNTIYF.